The TCR beta chain under discussion was sequenced for a study of somatic mutations in cytotoxic T cells in rheumatoid arthritis. Positive magnetic bead selection was used to isolate CD4+ and CD8+ cells; purity was checked by flow cytometry. The CDR3 runs to 13 residues. CDR1 and CDR2 from the germline V gene are PRHDT and FYEKMQ (reference sequence). Trimming shortened V by 0 bases and J by 6 bases, and 7 bases separated the two germline ends. The repertoire was sequenced with immunoSEQ multiplex PCR; TCRdb's copy has only in-frame clones and lacks some. The data show around 19,000 clones, with around 67% seen just once and 15% to 20% held by the top ten. Findings and limits, study-wide: CD8+ clonality rose with age in rheumatoid arthritis patients, unlike in healthy controls.

Points on this clone: No antigen is known for it.

The chain carries TRBV13 and TRBJ2-3; D unresolved. This clonotype was sampled from an adult with rheumatoid arthritis. The sequenced sample was CD8+ T cells sorted from blood. The CDR3 DNA is TGTGCCAGCAGCTTAGGGCCCTCGGATACGCAGTATTTT. Translation: CASSLGPSDTQYF.